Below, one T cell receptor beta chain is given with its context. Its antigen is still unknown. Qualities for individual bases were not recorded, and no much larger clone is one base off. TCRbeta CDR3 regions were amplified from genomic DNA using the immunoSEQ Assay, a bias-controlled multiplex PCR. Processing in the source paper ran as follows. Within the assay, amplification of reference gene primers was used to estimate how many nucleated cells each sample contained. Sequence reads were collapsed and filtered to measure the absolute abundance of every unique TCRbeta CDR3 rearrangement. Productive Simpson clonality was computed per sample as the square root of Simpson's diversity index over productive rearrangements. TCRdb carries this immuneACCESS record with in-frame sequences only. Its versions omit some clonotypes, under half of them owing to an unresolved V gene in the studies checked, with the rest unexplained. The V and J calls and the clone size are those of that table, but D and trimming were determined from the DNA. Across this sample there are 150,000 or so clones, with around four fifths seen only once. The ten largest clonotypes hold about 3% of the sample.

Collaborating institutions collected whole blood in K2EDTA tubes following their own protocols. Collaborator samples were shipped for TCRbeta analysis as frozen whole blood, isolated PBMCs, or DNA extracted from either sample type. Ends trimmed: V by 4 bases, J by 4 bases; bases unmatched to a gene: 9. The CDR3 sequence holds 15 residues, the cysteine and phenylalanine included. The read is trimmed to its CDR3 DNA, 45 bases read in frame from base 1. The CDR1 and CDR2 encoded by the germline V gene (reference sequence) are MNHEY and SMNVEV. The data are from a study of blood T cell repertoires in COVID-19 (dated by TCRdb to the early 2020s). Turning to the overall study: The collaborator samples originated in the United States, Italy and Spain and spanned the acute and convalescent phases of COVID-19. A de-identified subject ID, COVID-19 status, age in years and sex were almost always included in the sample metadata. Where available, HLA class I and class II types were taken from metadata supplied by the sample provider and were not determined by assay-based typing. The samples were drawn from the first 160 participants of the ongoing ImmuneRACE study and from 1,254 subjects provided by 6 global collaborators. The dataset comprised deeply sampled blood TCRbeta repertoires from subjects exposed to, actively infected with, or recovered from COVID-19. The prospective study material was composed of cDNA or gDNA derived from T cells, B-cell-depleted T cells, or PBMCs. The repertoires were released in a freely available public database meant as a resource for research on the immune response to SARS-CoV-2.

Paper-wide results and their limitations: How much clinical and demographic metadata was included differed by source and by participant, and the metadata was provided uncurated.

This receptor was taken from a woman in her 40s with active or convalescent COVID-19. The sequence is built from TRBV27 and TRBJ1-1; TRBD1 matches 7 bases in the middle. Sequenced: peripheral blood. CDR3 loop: CASSSTRQGSTEAFF. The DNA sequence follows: TGTGCCAGCAGTTCTACCCGACAGGGTTCCACTGAAGCTTTCTTT.